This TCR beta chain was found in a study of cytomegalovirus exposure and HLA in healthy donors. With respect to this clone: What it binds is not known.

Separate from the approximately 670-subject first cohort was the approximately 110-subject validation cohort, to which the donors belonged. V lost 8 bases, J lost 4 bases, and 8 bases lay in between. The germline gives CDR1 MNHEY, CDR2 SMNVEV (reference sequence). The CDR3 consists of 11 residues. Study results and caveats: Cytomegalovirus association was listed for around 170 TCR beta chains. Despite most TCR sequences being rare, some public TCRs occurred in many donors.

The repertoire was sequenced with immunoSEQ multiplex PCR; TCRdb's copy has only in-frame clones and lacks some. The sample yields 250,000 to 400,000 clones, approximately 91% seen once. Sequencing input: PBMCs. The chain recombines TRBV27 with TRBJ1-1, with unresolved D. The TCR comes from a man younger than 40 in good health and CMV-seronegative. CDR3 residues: CASGSSTEAFF. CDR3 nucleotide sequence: TGTGCCAGCGGCTCTAGCACTGAAGCTTTCTTT.